This note documents a single T cell receptor (beta chain) sequence. The entry originates in a study of blood T cell repertoires in COVID-19. Study details: The United States, Italy and Spain supplied acute and convalescent COVID-19 samples.

Data came from immunoSEQ multiplex PCR; TCRdb stores just in-frame clones and leaves some out. Of around 270,000 clones in the sample, around nine tenths are singletons; the top ten hold about 4.6%. Looked up from germline, CDR1 is LNHDA and CDR2 is SQIVND (reference sequence). V was clipped by 6 bases and J by 1 base; unmatched bases: 13. CDR3 length equals 18 residues. The chain carries TRBV19 and TRBJ1-1, with TRBD1 identical over 11 bases. The clonotype comes from a middle-aged man with acute or convalescent COVID-19. Sample: peripheral blood. The CDR3 nucleotides read TGTGCCAGTAGCCCGAGAGGGACAGGGGGGATTAAGAACACTGAAGCTTTCTTT. This encodes CASSPRGTGGIKNTEAFF.